These 12 T cell receptor beta chains were all obtained from the same sample, sequenced in a study of T cell changes during pregnancy in multiple sclerosis. Profiled with immunoSEQ multiplex PCR; TCRdb holds only in-frame clones, not every one. This table has almost 20,000 clones, around 89% appearing once. Here the sequenced sample was CD8+ T cells from peripheral blood mononuclear cells, taken in the second trimester of pregnancy. These receptors originate from a female donor in good health, enrolled as a control in a pregnancy study.

The gene calls are TRBV14 and TRBJ1-6, with a weak D call TRBD1 (6 bases). CDR1 is SGHDN, CDR2 FVKESK, per germline. V was trimmed by 5 bases and J by 10 bases, leaving 15 bases between them. The CDR3 loop spans 14 amino acids. CDR3 loop: CASSSLGGASPLHF. The CDR3 DNA reads TGTGCCAGCAGCTCCCTTGGGGGCGCCTCACCCCTCCACTTT.

This chain links TRBV5-1 with TRBJ2-3, with a tentative D call TRBD2 (5 bases). CDR3 length: 12 amino acids. Germline lookup yields CDR1 SGHRS and CDR2 YFSETQ. V was cut by 4 bases and J by 5 bases, with 8 bases left in between. For the CDR3, the DNA is TGCGCCAGCAGCGGGGAGCGAGATACGCAGTATTTT. Translating gives CASSGERDTQYF.

CDR3 loop: CASSSRHSYEQYF. The DNA of the CDR3 is TGTGCCAGCAGCTCCAGGCACTCCTACGAGCAGTACTTC. The gene calls are TRBV7-9 and TRBJ2-5; D gene uncertain. The J call could be wrong; TRBJ2-7 is a better fit for the DNA end. CDR1 is SEHNR and CDR2 is FQNEAQ in the germline V gene (reference sequence). The CDR3 consists of 13 residues.

The chain combines TRBV28 with TRBJ2-1; 9 bases are a match to TRBD2. The CDR3 has 18 amino acids. The trim removed 2 bases at V and 8 bases at J, leaving 16 bases unmatched. The germline CDR1 and CDR2 sequences are MDHEN and SYDVKM. CDR3 coding DNA: TGTGCCAGCAGTTTACGGCTAGCGGGATATGGCGGGTTCGATGAGCAGTTCTTC. This gives the protein CASSLRLAGYGGFDEQFF.

The V gene is TRBV7-9, the J gene TRBJ2-3; 9 bases match TRBD1. The CDR3 totals 15 residues. CDR1 is SEHNR and CDR2 is FQNEAQ in the germline V gene (reference sequence). Trimming at V came to 4 bases and at J to 4 bases, leaving 6 bases not matched to a gene. The CDR3 coding sequence is TGTGCCAGCAGCTCGCCGGGACAGGGTTCAGATACGCAGTATTTT. This codes for CASSSPGQGSDTQYF.

The gene calls are TRBV4-2 and TRBJ2-7, with 7 bases aligning to TRBD2. Germline values: CDR1 LGHNA, CDR2 YNFKEQ. The CDR3 extends over 13 amino acids. The V segment lost 10 bases and the J segment 7 bases; nucleotides outside the gene matches: 13. For the CDR3, the DNA is TGTGCCACGGGCGAGGGAGGGCCTGAAGAGCAGTACTTC. It codes for CATGEGGPEEQYF.

The chain is built from TRBV21-1 and TRBJ2-7; TRBD1, the D gene given by the table, was not confirmed from the DNA. TRBV21-1 represents a pseudogene. This CDR3 comprises 17 residues. CDR3 amino acids: CASSSYSKDSLVYEQYF. The CDR3 nucleotides read TGTGCCAGCAGCAGTTACTCCAAGGACAGCCTCGTCTACGAGCAGTACTTC.

V gene TRBV7-9 combines with J gene TRBJ2-5, with D possibly TRBD1 on 6 matching bases. The J call may be in error: the DNA end matches TRBJ2-7 better. Germline V gene lookup returns CDR1 SEHNR and CDR2 FQNEAQ (reference sequence). The CDR3 is made up of 13 amino acids. CDR3 in amino acids: CASMGADSYEQYF. CDR3 DNA sequence: TGTGCCAGCATGGGGGCGGACTCCTACGAGCAGTACTTC.

V and J are TRBV14 and TRBJ1-2, with a tentative D call TRBD1 (5 bases). The germline CDR1 and CDR2 sequences are SGHDN and FVKESK. V was shortened by 0 bases and J by 4 bases, with 15 bases between the two germline ends. CDR3 length equals 16 residues. The CDR3 reads CASSQDRAGRVYGYTF. In DNA, the CDR3 is TGTGCCAGCAGCCAAGACAGGGCTGGGAGGGTCTATGGCTACACCTTC.

The chain has TRBV27 and TRBJ2-3, with 13 bases that match TRBD2. CDR1 and CDR2 (germline): MNHEY, SMNVEV (reference sequence). The CDR3 consists of 17 residues. V lost 6 bases, J lost 6 bases, and 12 bases stayed unmatched. The CDR3 reads CASSPGLAGRIVDTQYF. CDR3 in DNA: TGTGCCAGCAGCCCGGGACTAGCGGGGCGCATAGTGGATACGCAGTATTTT.

The V gene is TRBV6-6, the J gene TRBJ1-4; D ambiguous. Germline CDR1 is MNHNY and CDR2 is SVGAGI (reference sequence). The CDR3 is 14 residues long. Trimming took 4 bases from V and 7 from J, leaving 13 bases between them. The CDR3 DNA is TGTGCCAGCAGTTCCGGGCTAGGAGGTGAAAAACTGTTTTTT. Its protein product is CASSSGLGGEKLFF.

CDR3 in DNA: TGTGCCAGCAGCTCGGGGACTAGCACCGGGGAGCTGTTTTTT. This translates into CASSSGTSTGELFF. This rearrangement joins TRBV11-3 to TRBJ2-2; 8 bases are shared with TRBD2. Trimming cost V 4 bases and J 4 bases; bases outside gene matches: 2. Per germline, CDR1 SGHNT and CDR2 YENEEA. CDR3 length equals 14 residues.